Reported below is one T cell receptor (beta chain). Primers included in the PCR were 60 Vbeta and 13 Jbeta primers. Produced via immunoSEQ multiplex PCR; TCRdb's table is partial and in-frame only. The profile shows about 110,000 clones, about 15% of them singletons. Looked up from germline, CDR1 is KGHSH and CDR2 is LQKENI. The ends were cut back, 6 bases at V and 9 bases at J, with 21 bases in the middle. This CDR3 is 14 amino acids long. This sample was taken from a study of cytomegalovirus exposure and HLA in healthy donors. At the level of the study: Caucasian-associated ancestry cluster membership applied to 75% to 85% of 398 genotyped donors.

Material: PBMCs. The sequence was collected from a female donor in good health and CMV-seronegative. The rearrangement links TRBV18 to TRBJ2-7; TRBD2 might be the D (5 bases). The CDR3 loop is CASSKPTTRTAQYF. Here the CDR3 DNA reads TGTGCCAGCTCTAAGCCCACGACCCGGACTGCGCAGTACTTC.